The present TCR beta chain was sequenced within a study of CD8+ T cells in alopecia areata. In the study overall: Treatment comprised oral tofacitinib, 5 to 10 mg twice daily, in treated patients.

This sample's treatment: oral pan-JAK inhibitor, 5-10 mg twice daily. PBMCs provided sorted CD4+ and CD8+ T cells. Notes on the study in general: A great number of expanded lesional clones endured in scalp and blood during tofacitinib. TCRs were shared less clearly across patients than in mice, possibly for HLA-related reasons.

Reverse transcription of extracted RNA yielded cDNA, which provided the sequencing template. Profiled with immunoSEQ multiplex PCR; TCRdb holds only in-frame clones, not every one. The data hold about 210,000 clones, with over 60% observed a single time. Concerning this clone itself: Antigen specificity is unknown.

The input for sequencing was CD4+ T cells sorted from blood, taken at week 4, from a patient treated with tofacitinib. The source of this sequence is a human donor with alopecia areata.

CDR3 DNA sequence: TGTGCCTGGAGTGTACTGTATAACTACGAGCAGTACTTC. Protein: CAWSVLYNYEQYF. The chain couples TRBV30 to TRBJ2-7; no reliable D call. CDR1 is GTSNPN, CDR2 SVGIG, per germline (reference sequence). V was clipped by 0 bases and J by 3 bases, with 9 bases between them. The CDR3 consists of 13 residues. Combining the CDR3 with reference TRBV30 and TRBJ2-7 gives the whole variable domain SQTIHQWPATLVQPVGSPLSLECTVEGTSNPNLYWYRQAAGRGLQLLFYSVGIGQISSEVPQNLSASRPQDRQFILSSKKLLLSDSGFYLCAWSVLYNYEQYFGPGTRLTVT.